This TCR beta chain originates from a study of response to subunit inactivated influenza vaccine. Study-level findings and limits: That few new T cells are recruited by each seasonal influenza vaccination was the authors' suggestion.

Germline assignment: CDR1 LGHDT and CDR2 YNNKEL (reference sequence). This CDR3 is 11 amino acids long. Trimming pared 7 bases from V and 5 bases from J, leaving 6 bases between. TCRdb re-derived calls from the RT-PCR reads in MiXCR, one entry per CDR3 protein. The repertoire holds a few hundred thousand distinct CDR3 sequences, with approximately 11% as singletons. Turning to this clonotype: Its antigen is not known.

Sequenced here: PBMCs from blood, sampled about 6 weeks after vaccination. The rearrangement joins TRBV3-1 to TRBJ2-1; the D is unclear. The clonotype comes from a man aged 45-65 years who received an inactivated influenza vaccine. CDR3 amino acids: CASTHNNEQFF. CDR3 DNA sequence: TGTGCCAGCACTCACAACAATGAGCAGTTCTTC.